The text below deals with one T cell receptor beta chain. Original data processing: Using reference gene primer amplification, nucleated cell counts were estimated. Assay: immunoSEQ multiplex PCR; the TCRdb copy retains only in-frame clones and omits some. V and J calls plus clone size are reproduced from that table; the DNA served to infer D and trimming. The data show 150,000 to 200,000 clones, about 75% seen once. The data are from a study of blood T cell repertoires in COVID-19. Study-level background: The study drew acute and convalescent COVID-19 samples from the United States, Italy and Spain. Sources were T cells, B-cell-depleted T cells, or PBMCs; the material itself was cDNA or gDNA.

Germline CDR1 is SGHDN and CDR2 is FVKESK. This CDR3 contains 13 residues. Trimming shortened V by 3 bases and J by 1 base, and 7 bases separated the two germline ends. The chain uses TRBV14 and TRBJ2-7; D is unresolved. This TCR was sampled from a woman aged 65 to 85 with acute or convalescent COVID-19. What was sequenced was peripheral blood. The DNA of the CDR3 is TGTGCCAGCAGCCAGGTCAGGTCCTACGAGCAGTACTTC. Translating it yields CASSQVRSYEQYF.